A single sample is the source of the 30 T cell receptor beta chains below, sequenced in a study of blood T cell repertoires in COVID-19. Clones were sequenced by immunoSEQ multiplex PCR, and TCRdb holds only the in-frame ones, with some missing. The sample yields roughly 190,000 clones, roughly 80% seen once. Sequencing used peripheral blood. The receptors originated from an older woman with COVID-19, enrolled during active disease.

There are a few counts of this clone. Other DNA sequences in the sample encode the same CDR3. This rearrangement joins TRBV3-1 (or the pseudogene TRBV3-2) to TRBJ1-1; TRBD1 agrees at 10 bases. The germline CDR1 and CDR2 sequences are LGHDT and YNNKEL (reference sequence). Germline trimming cut 1 base from V and 5 bases from J; bases unmatched to any gene: 1. The CDR3 spans 14 residues. The CDR3 protein is CASSQGQGATEAFF. CDR3 sequence (DNA): TGTGCCAGCAGCCAAGGACAGGGGGCGACTGAAGCTTTCTTT.

The V call is TRBV12-3 or TRBV12-4, the J call TRBJ1-4; D is perhaps TRBD1 (5 bases). V dropped 8 bases and J dropped 10 bases, with 17 bases sitting between them. This CDR3 spans 13 amino acids. CDR3 DNA: TGTGCCAGCCGTCAGGGTGGCGCTGGAAAACTGTTTTTT. Protein: CASRQGGAGKLFF.

V gene TRBV28 combines with J gene TRBJ2-7; the match to TRBD2 covers 12 bases. V lost 6 bases, J lost 4 bases, and 4 bases stayed unmatched. CDR1 MDHEN and CDR2 SYDVKM come from the germline V gene. The CDR3 runs to 14 residues. CDR3 amino acids: CASSPTSGRYEQYF. Written as DNA, the CDR3 is TGTGCCAGCAGCCCGACTAGCGGGAGATACGAGCAGTACTTC.

This clone was counted a single time. The chain has TRBV4-1 and TRBJ2-5; TRBD2 matches 8 bases. Trimming took 5 bases from V and 7 from J; bases not matched to a gene: 18. Germline-derived CDR1 and CDR2 are MGHRA and YSYEKL. The CDR3 runs 17 residues. The CDR3: CASSTPRTLSGGWTQYF. The CDR3 DNA is TGCGCCAGCAGCACCCCCCGGACGCTATCGGGGGGGTGGACCCAGTACTTC.

The chain links TRBV5-1 to TRBJ2-2; tentative D call: TRBD1 (6 bases). Germline values: CDR1 SGHRS, CDR2 YFSETQ. The CDR3 covers 15 residues. V was clipped by 3 bases and J by 1 base, with 10 bases between them. The CDR3 sequence is CASSSGHLNTGELFF. The CDR3 DNA is TGCGCCAGCAGCTCGGGACACCTGAACACCGGGGAGCTGTTTTTT.

V gene TRBV14 combines with J gene TRBJ1-1, with D unclear. The CDR3 spans 13 residues. CDR1 and CDR2 (germline): SGHDN, FVKESK. Trimming left V 4 bases short and J 0 bases short, with 6 bases between. CDR3 bases: TGTGCCAGCAGCCGAGGTATGAACACTGAAGCTTTCTTT. Its protein product is CASSRGMNTEAFF.

This clone was seen only a few times. The V and J genes are TRBV13 and TRBJ2-7; 8 bases are a match to TRBD1. The CDR3 has 14 amino acids. With V trimmed by 5 bases and J by 1 base, 4 bases remained unmatched. In germline, CDR1 is PRHDT, CDR2 FYEKMQ (reference sequence). This CDR3 reads CASSRDRTSYEQYF. The CDR3 DNA sequence: TGTGCCAGCAGCCGGGACAGGACTTCCTACGAGCAGTACTTC. The entire variable domain, with the rest obtained from reference TRBV13 and TRBJ2-7, is as follows: AAGVIQSPRHLIKEKRETATLKCYPIPRHDTVYWYQQGPGQDPQFLISFYEKMQSDKGSIPDRFSAQQFSDYHSELNMSSLELGDSALYFCASSRDRTSYEQYFGPGTRLTVT.

This clone showed up just once. The chain carries TRBV24-1 and TRBJ1-1; TRBD1 is a possible D gene (6 bases). The CDR3 loop spans 15 amino acids. Looked up from germline, CDR1 is KGHDR and CDR2 is SFDVKD. Trimming removed 3 bases at V and 1 base at J, with 11 bases between. Here the CDR3 DNA reads TGTGCCACCAGTGATGCGAGGACAGAGAACACTGAAGCTTTCTTT. Translating it yields CATSDARTENTEAFF.

This rearrangement joins TRBV4-2 to TRBJ2-7, with 10 bases fitting TRBD2. V shed 1 base, J shed 7 bases, and the junction held 7 bases outside the gene matches. Germline V gene data show CDR1 as LGHNA and CDR2 as YNFKEQ. The CDR3 runs to 15 residues. The CDR3 sequence: CASSQVVLAGKEQYF. The CDR3 coding sequence is TGTGCCAGCAGCCAAGTTGTACTAGCGGGAAAGGAGCAGTACTTC.

This chain links TRBV6-5 with TRBJ2-2; maybe TRBD2 (6 bases). Trimming stripped 0 bases from V and 4 bases from J, with 6 bases between. Germline lookup yields CDR1 MNHEY and CDR2 SVGAGI. The CDR3 covers 14 residues. CDR3 in DNA: TGTGCCAGCAGTTACTCTAGCGGCACCGGGGAGCTGTTTTTT. Protein: CASSYSSGTGELFF.

V usage is TRBV6-2 or TRBV6-3 and J usage is TRBJ1-5; 9 bases align to TRBD1. Looked up from germline, CDR1 is MNHEY and CDR2 is SVGEGT. The CDR3 has 14 residues. With V trimmed by 4 bases and J by 5 bases, 3 bases remained unmatched. Here the CDR3 reads CASSLDRGYQPQHF. CDR3 DNA sequence: TGTGCCAGCAGTTTGGACAGGGGCTATCAGCCCCAGCATTTT.

The gene calls are TRBV6-1 and TRBJ2-7; weak D call: TRBD1 (6 bases). The CDR3 runs to 15 residues. Between the trimmed V and J ends, which lost 3 bases and 4 bases, there was a span of 16 bases. Per the germline V gene, CDR1 is MNHNS and CDR2 is SASEGT. The CDR3 is CASSDRTAVFYEQYV. The CDR3, as DNA: TGTGCCAGCAGTGACCGGACAGCAGTATTTTACGAGCAGTACGTC.

This chain uses TRBV5-8 with TRBJ1-2; TRBD1 agrees at 8 bases. The CDR3 contains 15 residues. Losses at the gene ends were 2 bases for V and 8 bases for J; bases not matched to a gene: 11. Per the germline V gene, CDR1 is SGHTS and CDR2 is YDEGEE. CDR3 region: CASSLTPGQVGGYTF. CDR3 DNA sequence: TGTGCCAGCAGCTTAACACCGGGACAGGTCGGCGGCTACACCTTC.

V and J are TRBV28 and TRBJ1-5, with D perhaps matching TRBD1 (5 bases). Per the germline V gene, CDR1 is MDHEN and CDR2 is SYDVKM. This CDR3 is 15 amino acids long. The V end lost 3 bases, the J end lost 6 bases, and 15 bases lay between the germline ends. CDR3 loop: CASSLPGGMAQPQHF. DNA of the CDR3: TGTGCCAGCAGTTTGCCCGGGGGGATGGCTCAGCCCCAGCATTTT.

CDR3 bases: TGTGCCAGCACCAGGGGTAGCGGGGATTCCTACGAGCAGTACGTC. Its translation is CASTRGSGDSYEQYV. This chain uses TRBV6-6 with TRBJ2-7; TRBD2 matches at 8 bases. Germline values: CDR1 MNHNY, CDR2 SVGAGI (reference sequence). The CDR3 spans 15 residues. Trimming cost V 7 bases and J 1 base; bases outside gene matches: 9.

Only one count was recorded for this clone. The genes are TRBV28 and TRBJ2-1; 13 bases agree with TRBD2. Germline lookup yields CDR1 MDHEN and CDR2 SYDVKM. The J segment lost 7 bases and the V segment lost 6 bases, leaving 6 bases of the junction unmatched. The CDR3 loop spans 15 amino acids. The CDR3 nucleotides read TGTGCCAGCAGACTAAGGGGACTAGCGGGGAATGAGCAGTTCTTC. The encoded protein is CASRLRGLAGNEQFF.

This CDR3 is CASSLTTLPGLAGGTQYF. CDR3 bases: TGTGCCAGCAGCTTAACGACACTGCCGGGACTAGCGGGAGGTACGCAGTATTTT. J is TRBJ2-3 and V is TRBV13; TRBD2 agrees at 15 bases. This CDR3 has 18 residues. J was trimmed by 8 bases and V by 2 bases; bases with no gene match: 11. Germline assignment: CDR1 PRHDT and CDR2 FYEKMQ (reference sequence).

The chain uses TRBV7-9 and TRBJ2-2; D ambiguous. Germline-derived CDR1 and CDR2 are SEHNR and FQNEAQ (reference sequence). V lost 5 bases and J lost 7, with 11 bases in between. The CDR3 is made up of 13 amino acids. The CDR3 nucleotides are TGTGCCAGCAGCCCGGTTTCGAGCGGGGAGCTGTTTTTT. This sequence encodes CASSPVSSGELFF.

V usage is TRBV5-8 and J usage is TRBJ2-4; 8 bases line up with TRBD2. This CDR3 has 15 amino acids. V gave up 3 bases and J gave up 7 bases; unmatched junction bases: 9. CDR1 is SGHTS and CDR2 is YDEGEE in the germline V gene. CDR3 in DNA: TGTGCCAGCAGCTCTCTAGCGGGTGCTCTCAACATTCAGTACTTC. Residues: CASSSLAGALNIQYF.

The table lists this clone with a count of one. This chain connects TRBV4-2 to TRBJ2-1; D might be TRBD2 (6 bases). CDR3 length: 15 amino acids. CDR1 is LGHNA, CDR2 YNFKEQ, per germline. The V end lost 1 base, the J end lost 9 bases, and 16 bases lay between the germline ends. CDR3 nucleotide sequence: TGTGCCAGCAGCCAAGGGAGGGGTATAGACGGTGAGCAGTTCTTC. Translating gives CASSQGRGIDGEQFF.

In this sample, this clone turned up many times. V gene TRBV28 combines with J gene TRBJ2-7, with 11 bases fitting TRBD1. The CDR3 runs to 15 residues. V was pared by 7 bases and J by 2 bases, with 7 bases of the junction left unmatched. Germline loops: CDR1 MDHEN, CDR2 SYDVKM. CDR3 protein: CASTRGGQGAYEQYF. The DNA for the CDR3 is TGTGCCAGCACCAGAGGGGGACAGGGGGCCTACGAGCAGTACTTC.

This chain connects TRBV4-1 to TRBJ2-3; TRBD2 aligns across 11 bases. In germline, CDR1 is MGHRA, CDR2 YSYEKL. V was pared by 8 bases and J by 11 bases, with 12 bases of the junction left unmatched. This CDR3 comprises 14 residues. The CDR3, as DNA: TGCGCCAGCTCCCCGGGACTAGCGGCCTACAGGCAGTATTTT. Amino acid sequence: CASSPGLAAYRQYF.

V is TRBV7-9 and J is TRBJ2-2, with 8 bases fitting TRBD1. The CDR3 is 15 amino acids. V trimming: 2 bases; J trimming: 4 bases; junction bases outside the gene matches: 3. Germline V gives CDR1 SEHNR, CDR2 FQNEAQ (reference sequence). The CDR3 is CASSLQTGATGELFF. The CDR3 DNA reads TGTGCCAGCAGCTTACAGACAGGGGCCACCGGGGAGCTGTTTTTT. The full variable domain, with the rest looked up from reference TRBV7-9 and TRBJ2-2, is DTGVSQNPRHKITKRGQNVTFRCDPISEHNRLYWYRQTLGQGPEFLTYFQNEAQLEKSRLLSDRFSAERPKGSFSTLEIQRTEQGDSAMYLCASSLQTGATGELFFGEGSRLTVL.

The V and J genes are TRBV13 and TRBJ2-1, with D possibly matching TRBD2 (5 bases). V gave up 1 base and J gave up 0 bases, with 10 bases separating them. CDR3 length: 16 residues. CDR1 is PRHDT and CDR2 is FYEKMQ in the germline V gene (reference sequence). The DNA of the CDR3 is TGTGCCAGCAGCTTAGAAGGTGGGAGCTCCTACAATGAGCAGTTCTTC. Amino acids: CASSLEGGSSYNEQFF.

The chain has TRBV28 and TRBJ1-1; D is uncertain. V lost 7 bases and J 3 bases, leaving 24 bases between the germline ends. The CDR3 covers 17 residues. Germline V gene lookup returns CDR1 MDHEN and CDR2 SYDVKM. The CDR3 sequence: CASKTIKLTLRDTEAFF. DNA of the CDR3: TGTGCCAGCAAAACTATAAAGCTCACCCTACGGGACACTGAAGCTTTCTTT.

The chain couples TRBV5-1 to TRBJ2-3, with TRBD1 matching 7 bases. V gave up 2 bases and J gave up 4 bases; unmatched junction bases: 7. From germline, CDR1 is SGHRS and CDR2 YFSETQ. The CDR3 consists of 15 residues. This CDR3 is CASSFSRGFADTQYF. The CDR3 DNA reads TGCGCCAGCAGCTTTTCCAGGGGGTTTGCAGATACGCAGTATTTT.

This chain joins TRBV20-1 and TRBJ1-5, with D tentatively TRBD1 (6 bases). Per germline, CDR1 DFQATT and CDR2 SNEGSKA (reference sequence). V shed 3 bases and J shed 8 bases, with 14 bases lying between them. This CDR3 region has 13 residues. The CDR3, as DNA: TGCAGTGCTAGTGTCACAGGGTCTAAGCCCCAGCATTTT. It specifies CSASVTGSKPQHF.

V is TRBV7-9 and J is TRBJ2-5; TRBD2 agrees at 8 bases. The V segment lost 5 bases and the J segment 5 bases; nucleotides outside the gene matches: 10. CDR1 is SEHNR, CDR2 FQNEAQ, per germline (reference sequence). This CDR3 has 15 residues. CDR3 sequence (DNA): TGTGCCAGCAGCCCCGCTAGCGGGCAGGGGGAGACCCAGTACTTC. Encoded protein: CASSPASGQGETQYF. Full variable domain (outside the CDR3, taken from reference TRBV7-9 and TRBJ2-5): DTGVSQNPRHKITKRGQNVTFRCDPISEHNRLYWYRQTLGQGPEFLTYFQNEAQLEKSRLLSDRFSAERPKGSFSTLEIQRTEQGDSAMYLCASSPASGQGETQYFGPGTRLLVL.

The V and J genes are TRBV19 and TRBJ2-2, with 12 bases aligning to TRBD1. CDR3 length: 13 amino acids. The trim removed 11 bases at V and 9 bases at J, leaving 7 bases unmatched. The V gene's germline CDR1 is LNHDA and CDR2 SQIVND (reference sequence). The CDR3 DNA sequence: TGTGCCGGCCGGGACAGGGGGCTTTGGGAGCTGTTTTTT. This encodes CAGRDRGLWELFF. The complete variable domain, with remaining parts taken from reference TRBV19 and TRBJ2-2, reads DGGITQSPKYLFRKEGQNVTLSCEQNLNHDAMYWYRQDPGQGLRLIYYSQIVNDFQKGDIAEGYSVSREKKESFPLTVTSAQKNPTAFYLCAGRDRGLWELFFGEGSRLTVL.

The chain joins TRBV10-3 to TRBJ2-1; no reliable D call. The V and J ends lost 8 bases and 0 bases respectively, with 8 bases between them. This CDR3 has 13 amino acids. Germline values: CDR1 ENHRY, CDR2 SYGVKD. DNA for the CDR3: TGTGCCATCCAAAAGAGCTCCTACAATGAGCAGTTCTTC. The encoded protein is CAIQKSSYNEQFF.